A selection of T cell receptor beta chains follows, all from one sample in a study of blood T cell repertoires in COVID-19. The protocol was immunoSEQ multiplex PCR, while the TCRdb copy is restricted to in-frame clones and leaves out a portion. The sample holds some 400,000 clones, more than 80% seen once. The sample comprised PBMCs or T cells enriched from blood (not recorded which). The receptors here all came from a man between 25 and 39 years old who had recovered from COVID-19. Each CDR3 is given with its conserved first and last residue. The order of the fields is D gene, V gene, clone size, J gene, CDR3 DNA, CDR3 protein. The D gene is left open where the match is weak. Size values are once, few and many counts, or a class for expanded clones, and some rows have none.

-,TRBV3-1/TRBV3-2,-,TRBJ2-1,TGTGCCAGCAGCCATCAAGACTCGAAGCAGTTCTTC,CASSHQDSKQFF
-,TRBV28,-,TRBJ1-1,TGTGCCAGCACCCCGCTGAGCGGGGTGAACACTGAAGCTTTCTTT,CASTPLSGVNTEAFF
-,TRBV19,-,TRBJ1-3,TGTGCCAGTAGTTTACAGGGACCCTCTGGAAACACCATATATTTT,CASSLQGPSGNTIYF
TRBD2,TRBV27,-,TRBJ2-7,TGTGCCAGCACCCTCGCGGACTGTGGGACTAGCGGGATTTACGAGCAGTACTTC,CASTLADCGTSGIYEQYF
TRBD2,TRBV27,-,TRBJ2-3,TGTGCCACTGGGGCTAGCGGGAGGAAGTATACAGATACGCAGTATTTT,CATGASGRKYTDTQYF
-,TRBV28,-,TRBJ2-7,TGTGCCAGCAGTTTAGAATTACTTACTGAGCAGTACTTC,CASSLELLTEQYF
TRBD1,TRBV19,-,TRBJ2-5,TGTGCCAGTAGTACCCTCAGGGGGCGGCAAGAGACCCAGTACTTC,CASSTLRGRQETQYF
TRBD2,TRBV4-2,-,TRBJ2-1,TGTGCCAGCAGCCCCGGGACTAGCGGGAGGAATGAGCAGTTCTTC,CASSPGTSGRNEQFF
TRBD1,TRBV9,-,TRBJ2-1,TGTGCCAGCTCCGAAACGGGACAGTCCAATGAGCAGTTCTTC,CASSETGQSNEQFF
TRBD1,TRBV12-3/TRBV12-4,once,TRBJ1-4,TGTGCCAGCAGCCGTGGACAGGAGGGAAAACTGTTTTTT,CASSRGQEGKLFF
-,TRBV2,-,TRBJ2-1,TGTGCCAGCACTCGAGAGAGCTCCTACAATGAGCAGTTCTTC,CASTRESSYNEQFF
TRBD1,TRBV6-5,-,TRBJ1-2,TGTGCCAGCAGTTACTCCGAGCCTGGGACAGGCTATGGCTACACCTTC,CASSYSEPGTGYGYTF
-,TRBV6-6,-,TRBJ2-7,TGTGCCAGCAGTTACCTCGGGGAGCAGTACTTC,CASSYLGEQYF
TRBD2,TRBV14,-,TRBJ2-3,TGTGCCAGCAGCGGGGGGGACTTCTCCACAGATACGCAGTATTTT,CASSGGDFSTDTQYF
-,TRBV3-1/TRBV3-2,once,TRBJ1-1,TGTGCCAGCAGTGTCAGGGAGGGCGGCACTGAAGCTTTCTTT,CASSVREGGTEAFF
-,TRBV19,few,TRBJ1-5,TGTGCCAGTAGTATAGCGGTAAATCAGCCCCAGCATTTT,CASSIAVNQPQHF
-,TRBV27,-,TRBJ2-5,TGTGCCAGCAGTTTGGACGCGGGCGAGACCCAGTACTTC,CASSLDAGETQYF
TRBD2,TRBV2,-,TRBJ2-7,TGTGCCAGCAGTATGGGACTAGCGGGAGGGGAGCAGTACTTC,CASSMGLAGGEQYF
-,TRBV7-2,-,TRBJ2-7,TGTGCCAGCAGCTTGGGGGGATTCTACGAGCAGTACTTC,CASSLGGFYEQYF
TRBD2,TRBV6-5,-,TRBJ2-7,TGTGCCGGCGGGGAGGGACTAGCGGCCTCCTACGAGCAGTACTTC,CAGGEGLAASYEQYF
TRBD2,TRBV4-1,-,TRBJ2-2,TGCGCCAGCAGCCAAGTCCCGACTAGCGGGGTCAACACCGGGGAGCTGTTTTTT,CASSQVPTSGVNTGELFF
-,TRBV29-1,-,TRBJ2-2,TGCAGCGTTGACGGGGGATATGTGTCCGGGGAGCTGTTTTTT,CSVDGGYVSGELFF
TRBD1,TRBV29-1,-,TRBJ2-3,TGCAGCGCCGATCTAGGGACAGGGGCCCCGGGTAATACGCAGTATTTT,CSADLGTGAPGNTQYF
-,TRBV4-1,-,TRBJ2-7,TGCGCCAGCAGCGCTAGCTCGCGATCCCACGAGCAGTACTTC,CASSASSRSHEQYF
-,TRBV28,-,TRBJ2-7,TGTGCCAGCAGTCTTTTGGTGGGCAGGGTGGACGAGCAGTACTTC,CASSLLVGRVDEQYF
-,TRBV6-5,-,TRBJ1-2,TGTGCCAGCAGTTACAACAGGATAAGCTATGGCTACACCTTC,CASSYNRISYGYTF
-,TRBV28,-,TRBJ1-1,TGTGCCAGCAGTTTTACCCTGAGGGACACTGAAGCTTTCTTT,CASSFTLRDTEAFF